This TCR beta chain appears in the sequencing data of a study of T cells after posttransplantation cyclophosphamide. The naive gate required viable CD3+CD4+ or CD3+CD8+ cells with CCR7+CD45RA+CD45RO-CD95-CD27+CD28+ phenotype. Some clones are missing from TCRdb's copy, which holds only in-frame ones; the method was immunoSEQ multiplex PCR. The sample has some 20,000 clones; 95% to 98% are singletons. With respect to this clone: One end of the junction does not line up with germline, which may come from a read error.

The sequence derives from a man aged 40-50 years in good health, CMV-negative, and a related stem cell transplant donor. The sequenced sample was naive CD4+ T cells sorted from PBMCs.

CDR3 sequence (DNA): TGTGCTAGCAGCTTAGGACTACCCACAGATACGCAGTATTTT. Protein product: CASSLGLPTDTQYF. This rearrangement joins TRBV7-7 to TRBJ2-3; perhaps TRBD2 as D (6 bases). Germline CDR1 SSHAT, CDR2 FNYEAQ (reference sequence). The CDR3 length is 14 residues.